This T cell receptor beta chain was identified in a study of blood T cells in healthy people across ages. With a J-beta primer mix and a sample-barcoded 5' primer, a second PCR ran about 7 to 11 cycles. A 12-random-nucleotide template-switch adaptor tagged each cDNA molecule. Each CDR3 protein is one row after TCRdb ran MiXCR on the 5' RACE reads. The profile shows about 800,000 distinct CDR3 sequences, 58% of them singletons. This CDR3 is built from 14 residues. The ends were cut back, 4 bases at V and 3 bases at J, with 12 bases in the middle. CDR1 and CDR2 from the germline V gene are SGHVS and FNYEAQ.

J is TRBJ1-1 and V is TRBV7-6; D uncertain. The source of this sequence is a man aged 25-40 years in good health. Sequenced input: blood. The CDR3 DNA reads TGTGCCAGCAGCTCAATCTACAGTGACACTGAAGCTTTCTTT. The encoded protein is CASSSIYSDTEAFF.